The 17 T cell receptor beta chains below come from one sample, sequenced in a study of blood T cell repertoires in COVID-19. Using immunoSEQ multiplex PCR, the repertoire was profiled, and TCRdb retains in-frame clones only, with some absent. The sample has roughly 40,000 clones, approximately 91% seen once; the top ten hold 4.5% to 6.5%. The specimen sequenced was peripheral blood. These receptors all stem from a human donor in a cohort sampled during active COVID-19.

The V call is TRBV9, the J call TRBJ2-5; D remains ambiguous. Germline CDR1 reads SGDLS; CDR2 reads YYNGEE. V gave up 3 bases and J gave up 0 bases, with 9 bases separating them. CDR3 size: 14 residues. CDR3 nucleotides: TGTGCCAGCAGCGCAAACATAAACCAAGAGACCCAGTACTTC. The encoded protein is CASSANINQETQYF.

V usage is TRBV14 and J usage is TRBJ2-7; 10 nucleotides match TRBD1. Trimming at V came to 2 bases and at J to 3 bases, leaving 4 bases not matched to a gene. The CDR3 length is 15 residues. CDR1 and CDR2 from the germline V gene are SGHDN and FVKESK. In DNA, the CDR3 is TGTGCCAGCAGCCAAACCGGGACAGGGGACTACGAGCAGTACTTC. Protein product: CASSQTGTGDYEQYF.

CDR3 coding DNA: TGTGCCAGCAGCCCTACTAGCGGGGGGGTCAACGAGCAGTACTTC. Its translation: CASSPTSGGVNEQYF. The chain employs TRBV5-4 and TRBJ2-7, with 13 bases aligning to TRBD2. Germline V gene data show CDR1 as SGHNT and CDR2 as YYREEE (reference sequence). The V and J ends lost 4 bases and 5 bases, in that order; junction bases with no gene match: 6. This CDR3 has 15 amino acids. Full variable domain (missing parts from reference TRBV5-4 and TRBJ2-7): ETGVTQSPTHLIKTRGQQVTLRCSSQSGHNTVSWYQQALGQGPQFIFQYYREEENGRGNFPPRFSGLQFPNYSSELNVNALELDDSALYLCASSPTSGGVNEQYFGPGTRLTVT.

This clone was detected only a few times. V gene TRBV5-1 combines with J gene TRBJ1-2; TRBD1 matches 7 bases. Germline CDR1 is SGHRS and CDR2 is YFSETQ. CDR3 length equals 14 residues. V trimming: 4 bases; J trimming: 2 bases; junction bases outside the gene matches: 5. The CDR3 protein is CASSAGTANYGYTF. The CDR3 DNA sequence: TGCGCCAGCAGCGCAGGGACAGCAAACTATGGCTACACCTTC.

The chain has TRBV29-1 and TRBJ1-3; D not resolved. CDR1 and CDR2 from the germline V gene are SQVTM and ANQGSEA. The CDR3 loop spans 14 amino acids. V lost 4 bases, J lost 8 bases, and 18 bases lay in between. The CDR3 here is CSVVVRALVDTIYF. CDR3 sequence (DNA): TGCAGCGTTGTGGTCCGAGCTCTGGTGGACACCATATATTTT.

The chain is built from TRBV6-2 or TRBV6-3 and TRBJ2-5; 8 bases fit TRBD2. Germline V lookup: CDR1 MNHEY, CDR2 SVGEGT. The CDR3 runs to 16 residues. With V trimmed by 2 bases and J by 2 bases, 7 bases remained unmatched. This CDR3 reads CASSYTRTSPQETQYF. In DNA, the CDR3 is TGTGCCAGCAGTTACACCAGGACTAGCCCGCAAGAGACCCAGTACTTC.

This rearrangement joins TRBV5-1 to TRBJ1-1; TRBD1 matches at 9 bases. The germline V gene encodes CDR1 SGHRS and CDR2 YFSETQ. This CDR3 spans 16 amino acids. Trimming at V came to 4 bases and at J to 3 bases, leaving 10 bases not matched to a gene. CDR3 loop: CASSLRHRDRDTEAFF. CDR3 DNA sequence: TGCGCCAGCAGCCTCAGACACCGGGACAGGGACACTGAAGCTTTCTTT. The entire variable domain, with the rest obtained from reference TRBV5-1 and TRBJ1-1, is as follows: KAGVTQTPRYLIKTRGQQVTLSCSPISGHRSVSWYQQTPGQGLQFLFEYFSETQRNKGNFPGRFSGRQFSNSRSEMNVSTLELGDSALYLCASSLRHRDRDTEAFFGQGTRLTVV.

CDR3 nucleotides: TGTGCCACCAGCAGAGATGAGGCGGGAGGATATTCTTCCTACAATGAGCAGTTCTTC. Its translation is CATSRDEAGGYSSYNEQFF. The chain is built from TRBV15 and TRBJ2-1, with TRBD2 matching over 8 bases. Germline assignment: CDR1 LNHNV and CDR2 YYDKDF (reference sequence). The V segment lost 0 bases and the J segment 1 base; nucleotides outside the gene matches: 11. The CDR3 length is 19 residues.

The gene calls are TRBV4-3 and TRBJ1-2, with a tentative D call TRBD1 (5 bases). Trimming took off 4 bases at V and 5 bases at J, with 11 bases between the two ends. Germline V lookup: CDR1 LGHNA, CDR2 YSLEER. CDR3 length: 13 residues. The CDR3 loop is CASSPRTQYGYTF. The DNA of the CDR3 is TGCGCCAGCAGCCCCCGGACACAGTATGGCTACACCTTC.

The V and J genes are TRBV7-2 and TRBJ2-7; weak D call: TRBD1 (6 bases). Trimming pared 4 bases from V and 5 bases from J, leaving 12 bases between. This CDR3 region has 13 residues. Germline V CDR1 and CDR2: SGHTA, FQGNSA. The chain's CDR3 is CASSSRGDNEQYF. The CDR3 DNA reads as TGTGCCAGCAGCTCCAGGGGTGACAACGAGCAGTACTTC.

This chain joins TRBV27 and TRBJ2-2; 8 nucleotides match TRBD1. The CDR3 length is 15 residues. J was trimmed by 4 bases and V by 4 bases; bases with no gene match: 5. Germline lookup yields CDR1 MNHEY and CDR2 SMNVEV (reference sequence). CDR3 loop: CASSWGTGFTGELFF. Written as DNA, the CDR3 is TGTGCCAGCAGTTGGGGGACAGGTTTCACCGGGGAGCTGTTTTTT.

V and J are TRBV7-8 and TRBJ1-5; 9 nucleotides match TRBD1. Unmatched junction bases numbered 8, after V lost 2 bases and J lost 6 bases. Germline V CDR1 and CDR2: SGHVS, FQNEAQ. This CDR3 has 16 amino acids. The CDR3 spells CASSLKQGAVSQPQHF. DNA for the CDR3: TGTGCCAGCAGCTTAAAACAGGGGGCGGTTTCTCAGCCCCAGCATTTT.

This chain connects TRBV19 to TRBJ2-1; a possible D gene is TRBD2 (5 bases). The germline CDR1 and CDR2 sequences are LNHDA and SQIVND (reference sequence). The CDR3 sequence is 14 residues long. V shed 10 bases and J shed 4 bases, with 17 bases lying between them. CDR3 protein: CATRDGELYNEQFF. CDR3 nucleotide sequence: TGTGCCACTAGAGACGGGGAACTATACAATGAGCAGTTCTTC.

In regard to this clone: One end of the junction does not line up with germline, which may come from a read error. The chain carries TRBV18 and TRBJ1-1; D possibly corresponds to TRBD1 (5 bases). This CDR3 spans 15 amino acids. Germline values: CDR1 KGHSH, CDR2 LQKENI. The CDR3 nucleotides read TGTGCCAGCGCACCTCGCCCAGGGTCGGACACTGAAGCTTTCTTT. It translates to CASAPRPGSDTEAFF.

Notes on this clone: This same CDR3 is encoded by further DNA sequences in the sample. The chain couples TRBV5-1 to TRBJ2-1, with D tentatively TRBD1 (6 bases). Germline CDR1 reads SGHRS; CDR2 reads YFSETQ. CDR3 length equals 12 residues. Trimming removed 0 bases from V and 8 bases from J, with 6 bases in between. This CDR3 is CASSLAGDEQFF. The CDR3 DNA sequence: TGCGCCAGCAGCTTGGCAGGGGATGAGCAGTTCTTC.

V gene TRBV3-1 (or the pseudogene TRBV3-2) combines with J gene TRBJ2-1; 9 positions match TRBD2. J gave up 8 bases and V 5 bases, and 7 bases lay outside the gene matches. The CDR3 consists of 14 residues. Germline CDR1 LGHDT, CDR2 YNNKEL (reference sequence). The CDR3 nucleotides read TGTGCCAGCAGCAACCTAGCGGGGTCGCATGAGCAGTTCTTC. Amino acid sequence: CASSNLAGSHEQFF.

The CDR3 DNA sequence: TGTGCCAGCAGCCCTCATGGGACTAGCAGACAAGAGACCCAGTACTTC. Amino acid sequence: CASSPHGTSRQETQYF. The chain is built from TRBV7-8 and TRBJ2-5; 9 bases line up with TRBD2. From germline, CDR1 is SGHVS and CDR2 FQNEAQ. V gave up 5 bases and J gave up 2 bases; unmatched junction bases: 9. This CDR3 is built from 16 residues.